The 29 T cell receptor beta chains given below trace back to one sample, sequenced in a study of T cells after yellow fever vaccination. Via MiXCR, TCRdb re-called the 5' RACE reads, giving one row per CDR3 protein. This sample carries some 560,000 distinct CDR3 sequences, less than 20% of them seen once, and the ten largest clones take roughly an eighth. Sequenced here: PBMCs, sampled 15 days after the yellow fever booster vaccination. These receptors came from a man aged 30 to 39 who received the YFV17D yellow fever vaccine.

The chain joins TRBV20-1 to TRBJ2-6; 8 bases agree with TRBD2. The V gene's germline CDR1 is DFQATT and CDR2 SNEGSKA (reference sequence). The CDR3 has 13 amino acids. V gave up 6 bases and J gave up 7 bases; unmatched junction bases: 5. CDR3 coding DNA: TGCAGTGCGTCCAGCGGGAGTGCCAACGTCCTGACTTTC. Translated, it gives CSASSGSANVLTF.

The rearrangement links TRBV7-2 to TRBJ2-7, with 14 bases that match TRBD2. This CDR3 is 17 amino acids long. Trimming removed 6 bases from V and 5 bases from J; junction bases left unmatched: 12. Germline V lookup: CDR1 SGHTA, CDR2 FQGNSA. For the CDR3, the DNA is TGTGCCAGCAGTTTAAGACTAGCGGGAGGGGGAATCAACGAGCAGTACTTC. It specifies CASSLRLAGGGINEQYF.

There are a few counts of this clonotype. This chain links TRBV20-1 with TRBJ1-1; D is unclear. V lost 5 bases to trimming and J lost 1 base, with 23 bases between them. CDR3 length equals 17 residues. In germline, CDR1 is DFQATT, CDR2 SNEGSKA (reference sequence). CDR3 DNA: TGCAGTGCTCCTCAACTTGGTGGATCCGAACGGAACACTGAAGCTTTCTTT. Translation: CSAPQLGGSERNTEAFF.

CDR3 in amino acids: CASSLQGDGEAFF. The DNA for the CDR3 is TGTGCCAGCAGCCTACAGGGAGACGGTGAAGCTTTCTTT. This chain links TRBV3-1 with TRBJ1-1; a possible D gene is TRBD1 (6 bases). V dropped 4 bases and J dropped 7 bases, with 13 bases sitting between them. CDR3 size: 13 residues. The V gene's germline CDR1 is LGHDT and CDR2 YNNKEL (reference sequence).

The chain uses TRBV6-5 and TRBJ2-1; tentatively, D is TRBD2 (6 bases). With 0 bases removed from V and 8 bases from J, the gap between germline ends came to 11 bases. Germline V gene data show CDR1 as MNHEY and CDR2 as SVGAGI. The CDR3 has 14 residues. Written as DNA, the CDR3 is TGTGCCAGCAGTTACTCGACTAGTACCCATGAGCAGTTCTTC. It encodes CASSYSTSTHEQFF.

The chain carries TRBV18 and TRBJ2-7, with 10 bases lining up with TRBD2. The CDR3 covers 15 residues. Germline V gene sequence: CDR1 KGHSH, CDR2 LQKENI. V shed 6 bases and J 2 bases; nucleotides not matched to a gene: 7. CDR3 DNA: TGTGCCAGCTCTCTTGGGACTAGCGAAACCTACGAGCAGTACTTC. Amino acid sequence: CASSLGTSETYEQYF.

This clonotype was seen more than once but under ten times. The J gene is TRBJ1-3, the V gene TRBV7-2, with a weak D call TRBD1 (5 bases). This CDR3 has 14 residues. V shed 5 bases and J shed 5 bases, with 13 bases lying between them. From germline, CDR1 is SGHTA and CDR2 FQGNSA. CDR3 sequence: CASSPPGGRNTIYF. The CDR3 DNA is TGTGCCAGCAGCCCCCCGGGGGGTAGAAACACCATATATTTT.

The V call is TRBV7-2, the J call TRBJ1-1; D is ambiguous. The CDR3 consists of 12 residues. V lost 0 bases, J lost 6 bases, and 5 bases lay in between. The germline CDR1 and CDR2 sequences are SGHTA and FQGNSA. The CDR3 spells CASSLAPAEAFF. The CDR3 nucleotides are TGTGCCAGCAGCTTAGCCCCTGCTGAAGCTTTCTTT.

The table lists this clonotype with a few counts. The genes are TRBV20-1 and TRBJ2-5, with TRBD2 matching over 8 bases. This CDR3 spans 13 amino acids. The germline V gene has CDR1 DFQATT and CDR2 SNEGSKA (reference sequence). V lost 6 bases, J lost 1 base, and 4 bases stayed unmatched. CDR3 coding DNA: TGCAGTGCGGAAACTAGCGGCCAAGAGACCCAGTACTTC. The encoded protein is CSAETSGQETQYF.

The V call is TRBV5-1, the J call TRBJ2-7; 7 positions agree with TRBD1. Unmatched junction bases numbered 6, after V lost 4 bases and J lost 2 bases. This CDR3 has 14 residues. Germline V gene lookup returns CDR1 SGHRS and CDR2 YFSETQ. The CDR3 spells CASSPGQHTYEQYF. CDR3 coding DNA: TGCGCCAGCAGCCCGGGACAGCACACCTACGAGCAGTACTTC.

This clonotype was counted ten times or more. The V and J genes are TRBV7-2 and TRBJ2-3; perhaps TRBD2 as D (5 bases). With 4 bases removed from V and 6 bases from J, the gap between germline ends came to 11 bases. CDR3 size: 13 residues. Germline CDR1 SGHTA, CDR2 FQGNSA. As DNA, the CDR3 is TGTGCCAGCAGCTCGGGGTATGGGGATACGCAGTATTTT. Translation: CASSSGYGDTQYF.

This clonotype was counted only a few times. The CDR3 here is CASSYRYRGSYEQYF. The CDR3 DNA reads as TGTGCCAGCAGCTATCGGTACAGGGGGAGCTACGAGCAGTACTTC. The chain couples TRBV6-2 or TRBV6-3 to TRBJ2-7, with TRBD1 matching over 8 bases. The J segment lost 3 bases and the V segment lost 6 bases, leaving 10 bases of the junction unmatched. CDR3 length: 15 residues. Germline CDR1 reads MNHEY; CDR2 reads SVGEGT.

This clonotype has only a few counts. The V call is TRBV9, the J call TRBJ2-1, with a tentative D call TRBD2 (6 bases). V was pared by 8 bases and J by 9 bases, with 21 bases between. The CDR3 runs to 14 residues. The germline gives CDR1 SGDLS, CDR2 YYNGEE. CDR3 residues: CASSGGDSAPEQFF. The CDR3 DNA reads TGTGCCAGTTCCGGCGGGGACTCGGCCCCTGAGCAGTTCTTC.

The chain combines TRBV20-1 with TRBJ2-3, with D possibly matching TRBD1 (5 bases). The CDR3 is made up of 15 amino acids. Germline loops: CDR1 DFQATT, CDR2 SNEGSKA (reference sequence). The V gene lost 6 bases and the J gene lost 2 bases, with 18 bases spanning the gap. Here the CDR3 DNA reads TGCAGTGCCAGACGGCCAACAGGTATCACAGATACGCAGTATTTT. As protein: CSARRPTGITDTQYF.

J is TRBJ2-1 and V is TRBV15; 8 bases are a match to TRBD2. The V gene end was trimmed by 0 bases and the J gene end by 4 bases; junction bases not matched to a gene: 8. The CDR3 contains 17 residues. In germline, CDR1 is LNHNV, CDR2 YYDKDF (reference sequence). The CDR3 reads CATSREETGGPYNEQFF. CDR3 bases: TGTGCCACCAGCAGAGAGGAAACGGGAGGGCCGTACAATGAGCAGTTCTTC. The full variable domain, completed using reference TRBV15 and TRBJ2-1, is DAMVIQNPRYQVTQFGKPVTLSCSQTLNHNVMYWYQQKSSQAPKLLFHYYDKDFNNEADTPDNFQSRRPNTSFCFLDIRSPGLGDTAMYLCATSREETGGPYNEQFFGPGTRLTVL.

The V and J genes are TRBV7-2 and TRBJ2-3; TRBD1 might be the D (6 bases). In germline, CDR1 is SGHTA, CDR2 FQGNSA. V lost 5 bases to trimming and J lost 4 bases, with 16 bases between them. The CDR3 is 15 amino acids. Written as DNA, the CDR3 is TGTGCCAGCAGCCCCCCTCCGTCAGGGGCAGATACGCAGTATTTT. This codes for CASSPPPSGADTQYF.

V is TRBV6-1 and J is TRBJ1-1, with 8 bases aligning to TRBD1. The V segment lost 7 bases and the J segment 6 bases; nucleotides outside the gene matches: 10. This CDR3 is 14 amino acids long. In germline, CDR1 is MNHNS, CDR2 SASEGT. In DNA, the CDR3 is TGTGCCAGCATAAACAGGGGGGATCGCGCTGAAGCTTTCTTT. Amino acids: CASINRGDRAEAFF.

This clonotype was observed a handful of times. The rearrangement uses TRBV20-1 and TRBJ2-1; 7 bases are shared with TRBD2. V shed 3 bases, J shed 5 bases, and the junction held 4 bases outside the gene matches. The CDR3 length is 13 residues. Per the germline V gene, CDR1 is DFQATT and CDR2 is SNEGSKA (reference sequence). The CDR3 sequence: CSASRGGHNEQFF. CDR3 bases: TGCAGTGCTAGTAGGGGAGGGCACAATGAGCAGTTCTTC.

The rearrangement links TRBV6-5 to TRBJ2-7; 9 bases align to TRBD1. The V gene end was trimmed by 2 bases and the J gene end by 5 bases; junction bases not matched to a gene: 1. CDR3 length: 13 residues. The germline V gene has CDR1 MNHEY and CDR2 SVGAGI. The CDR3 region is CASSYRTGDEQYF. DNA for the CDR3: TGTGCCAGCAGTTACCGGACAGGGGACGAGCAGTACTTC.

In this sample, this clonotype turned up a few times. The chain carries TRBV10-3 and TRBJ2-1; TRBD2 matches 10 bases. Germline V lookup: CDR1 ENHRY, CDR2 SYGVKD. The V gene end was trimmed by 0 bases and the J gene end by 11 bases; junction bases not matched to a gene: 13. This CDR3 contains 17 residues. The CDR3 sequence is CAISESVALAGVMKQFF. The CDR3 DNA reads as TGTGCCATCAGTGAGTCGGTCGCCCTAGCGGGAGTGATGAAGCAGTTCTTC.

The chain carries TRBV7-2 and TRBJ2-5; D gene ambiguous. The germline V gene has CDR1 SGHTA and CDR2 FQGNSA. Trimming removed 3 bases at V and 4 bases at J, with 12 bases between. CDR3 size: 14 residues. CDR3 nucleotides: TGTGCCAGCAGCTTTAGGCCTAGGTCAGAGACCCAGTACTTC. Encoded protein: CASSFRPRSETQYF.

This chain joins TRBV20-1 and TRBJ2-7; 8 bases are a match to TRBD2. The CDR3 is 13 amino acids. The junction had 9 bases not matched to a gene; V was cut back by 4 bases and J by 7 bases. Per the germline V gene, CDR1 is DFQATT and CDR2 is SNEGSKA (reference sequence). CDR3 protein: CSATPGTRREQYF. The CDR3 DNA follows: TGCAGTGCTACCCCCGGGACTAGACGAGAGCAGTACTTC.

In this sample, this clonotype turned up many times. V usage is TRBV7-9 and J usage is TRBJ2-5; D unresolved. Germline V gives CDR1 SEHNR, CDR2 FQNEAQ (reference sequence). The CDR3 runs 12 residues. V lost 3 bases and J lost 2, with 4 bases in between. This chain's CDR3 is CASSFAQETQYF. The CDR3 DNA sequence: TGTGCCAGCAGCTTTGCTCAAGAGACCCAGTACTTC.

The CDR3 region is CASSPGQGSRSETQYF. CDR3 nucleotides: TGTGCCAGCAGCCCGGGACAGGGAAGTCGTTCGGAGACCCAGTACTTC. J is TRBJ2-5 and V is TRBV7-9, with 9 bases that match TRBD1. The trim removed 5 bases at V and 5 bases at J, leaving 12 bases unmatched. Germline V lookup: CDR1 SEHNR, CDR2 FQNEAQ (reference sequence). The CDR3 extends over 16 amino acids.

This clonotype was counted only a few times. The chain couples TRBV6-1 to TRBJ1-1; D is perhaps TRBD1 (6 bases). CDR3 length: 15 residues. V was pared by 6 bases and J by 8 bases, with 22 bases between. The germline gives CDR1 MNHNS, CDR2 SASEGT. CDR3 amino acids: CASRKNRDWGGEAFF. For the CDR3, the DNA is TGTGCCAGCAGGAAAAACAGGGACTGGGGTGGGGAAGCTTTCTTT.

V is TRBV9 and J is TRBJ2-5, with TRBD1 as a possible D gene (6 bases). Germline V gene lookup returns CDR1 SGDLS and CDR2 YYNGEE. V dropped 0 bases and J dropped 3 bases, with 18 bases sitting between them. CDR3 length: 17 residues. The CDR3 coding sequence is TGTGCCAGCAGCGTAGCCCCGGAGTTGAAGGGGGAAGAGACCCAGTACTTC. Translated: CASSVAPELKGEETQYF.

This clonotype was counted many times. The chain combines TRBV12-3 or TRBV12-4 with TRBJ2-5, with a tentative D call TRBD1 (6 bases). V gave up 3 bases and J gave up 6 bases, with 14 bases separating them. The CDR3 spans 14 residues. In nucleotides, the CDR3 is TGTGCCAGCAGTTTTTGGCCAGGGGACAAGACCCAGTACTTC. Its protein is CASSFWPGDKTQYF.

The chain joins TRBV12-5 to TRBJ2-2, with 10 bases matching TRBD2. The V and J ends lost 7 bases and 2 bases, in that order; junction bases with no gene match: 4. Germline values: CDR1 LGHNT, CDR2 FRNRAP. The CDR3 runs 15 residues. CDR3 in DNA: TGTGCTAGTGCTAGCGGGAGTTCTAACACCGGGGAGCTGTTTTTT. Amino acids: CASASGSSNTGELFF.

This chain connects TRBV6-5 to TRBJ1-1; D gene ambiguous. V lost 0 bases and J 2 bases, leaving 7 bases between the germline ends. CDR1 and CDR2 (germline): MNHEY, SVGAGI. The CDR3 covers 14 residues. CDR3 sequence reads: CASSYSQFNTEAFF. The CDR3 region has the DNA TGTGCCAGCAGTTACTCCCAATTCAACACTGAAGCTTTCTTT.